This T cell receptor beta chain was observed in a study of blood T cell repertoires in COVID-19. Germline V gives CDR1 SGHKS, CDR2 YYEKEE (reference sequence). V trimming: 3 bases; J trimming: 5 bases; junction bases outside the gene matches: 4. The CDR3 runs to 15 residues. Sequenced by immunoSEQ multiplex PCR; TCRdb stores in-frame clones only, minus some. Of under 200,000 clones detected, around nine tenths appear once; the ten largest clones hold less than 0.7%. The source of this sequence is a man aged 55 to 70 with COVID-19, enrolled during active disease. Source material: peripheral blood. The chain combines TRBV5-5 with TRBJ1-4; 10 nucleotides agree with TRBD1. Here the CDR3 reads CASSWDRGSNEKLFF. Here the CDR3 DNA reads TGTGCCAGCAGCTGGGACAGGGGCTCGAATGAAAAACTGTTTTTT.